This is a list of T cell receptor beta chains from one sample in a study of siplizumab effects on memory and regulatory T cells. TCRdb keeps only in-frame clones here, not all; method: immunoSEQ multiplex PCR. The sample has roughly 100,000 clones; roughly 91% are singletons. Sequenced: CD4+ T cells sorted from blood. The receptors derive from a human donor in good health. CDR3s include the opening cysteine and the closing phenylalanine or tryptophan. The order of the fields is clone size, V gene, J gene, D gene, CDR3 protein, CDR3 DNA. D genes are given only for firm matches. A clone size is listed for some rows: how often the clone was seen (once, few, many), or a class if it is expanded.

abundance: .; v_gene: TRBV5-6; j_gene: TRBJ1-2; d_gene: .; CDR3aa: CASSYQGRNYGYTF; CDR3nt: TGTGCCAGCAGCTACCAGGGGAGGAACTATGGCTACACCTTC
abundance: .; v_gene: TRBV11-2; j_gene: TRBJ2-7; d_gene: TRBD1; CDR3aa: CASSPLTGHRDEQYF; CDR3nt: TGTGCCAGCAGCCCCTTGACAGGGCATCGGGACGAGCAGTACTTC
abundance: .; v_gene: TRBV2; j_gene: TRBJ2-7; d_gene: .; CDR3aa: CASSEERLSSYEQYF; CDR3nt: TGTGCCAGCAGTGAAGAGCGACTCAGCTCCTACGAGCAGTACTTC
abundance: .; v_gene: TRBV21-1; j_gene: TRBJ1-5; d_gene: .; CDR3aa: CASSKGGTGGRSNQPQHF; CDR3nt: TGTGCCAGCAGCAAAGGGGGGACAGGGGGCAGGAGCAATCAGCCCCAGCATTTT
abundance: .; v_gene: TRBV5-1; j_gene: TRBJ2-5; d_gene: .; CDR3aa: CASSFGTQETQYF; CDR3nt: TGCGCCAGCAGCTTTGGGACCCAAGAGACCCAGTACTTC
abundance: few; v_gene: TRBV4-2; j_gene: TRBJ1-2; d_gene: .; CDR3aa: CASSQEPAANYGYTF; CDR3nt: TGTGCCAGCAGCCAAGAACCCGCAGCTAACTATGGCTACACCTTC
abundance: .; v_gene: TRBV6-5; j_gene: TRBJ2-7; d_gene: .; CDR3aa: CASSYRRGDRYEQYF; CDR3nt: TGTGCCAGCAGTTACCGACGGGGAGATCGCTACGAGCAGTACTTC
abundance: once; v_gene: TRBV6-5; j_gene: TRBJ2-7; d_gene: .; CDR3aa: CASSYFGTAPYEQYF; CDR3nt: TGTGCCAGCAGTTACTTCGGGACGGCGCCCTACGAGCAGTACTTC
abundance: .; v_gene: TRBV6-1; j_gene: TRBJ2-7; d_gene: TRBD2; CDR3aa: CASGWEGEQYF; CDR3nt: TGTGCCAGCGGATGGGAGGGGGAGCAGTACTTC
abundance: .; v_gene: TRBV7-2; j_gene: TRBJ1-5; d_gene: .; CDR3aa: CASSSGLSNQPQHF; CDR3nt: TGTGCCAGCAGCTCGGGTCTTAGCAATCAGCCCCAGCATTTT